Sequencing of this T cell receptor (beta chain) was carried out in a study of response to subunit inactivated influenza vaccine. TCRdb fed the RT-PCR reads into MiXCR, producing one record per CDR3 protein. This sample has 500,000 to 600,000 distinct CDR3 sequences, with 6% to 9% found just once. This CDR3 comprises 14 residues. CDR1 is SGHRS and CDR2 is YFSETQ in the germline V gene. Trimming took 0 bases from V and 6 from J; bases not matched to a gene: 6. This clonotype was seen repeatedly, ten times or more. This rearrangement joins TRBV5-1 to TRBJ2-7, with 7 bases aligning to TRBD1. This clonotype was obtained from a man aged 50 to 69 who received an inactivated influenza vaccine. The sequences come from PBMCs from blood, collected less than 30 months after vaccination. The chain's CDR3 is CASSLGTGEREQYF. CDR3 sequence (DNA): TGCGCCAGCAGCTTGGGAACAGGGGAACGCGAGCAGTACTTC.